Listed below are T cell receptor beta chains from one sample, sequenced in a study of vaccination and CD4 T cells after COVID-19. TCRdb independently ran MiXCR on the PCR reads; one entry per CDR3 protein. The sample has some 13,000 distinct CDR3 sequences; approximately 74% are singletons. Their antigen targets remain unknown. The sequencing input was CD4+ T cells from blood, cultured in vitro. The receptors originated from a human donor who had recovered from COVID-19. The CDR3 runs from the conserved cysteine through the conserved F or W. Fields, in order: J gene, V gene, CDR3 protein.

>TRBJ1-5|TRBV24-1
CATSDHRGGGNQPQHF
>TRBJ2-3|TRBV6-1
CAIKAGGTDTQYF
>TRBJ2-3|TRBV20-1
CSASNVGGSADTQYF
>TRBJ1-1|TRBV20-1
CSAPGGVNTEAFF
>TRBJ2-2|TRBV7-3
CASSLGGQGNTGELFF
>TRBJ2-3|TRBV7-3
CASSQATGLEAQYF
>TRBJ1-2|TRBV4-1
CASSHRGENYGYTF
>TRBJ2-5|TRBV7-2
CASSFPVGLRQETQYF
>TRBJ1-5|TRBV6-2/TRBV6-3
CASSYPTTGGGPYSNQPQHF
>TRBJ2-1|TRBV30
CAWSAYNEQFF
>TRBJ2-7|TRBV10-3
CAIRGTSGAYEQYF
>TRBJ2-2|TRBV20-1
CSARAPGTSSTGELFF
>TRBJ1-5|TRBV20-1
CSAAPQTGSSNQPQHF
>TRBJ1-2|TRBV15
CATSRDYNRGGYTF
>TRBJ1-1|TRBV4-3
CASSQGYREVLF
>TRBJ1-5|TRBV2
CASSPDRADQPQHF
>TRBJ2-5|TRBV10-1
CASSEFVGGAETQYF
>TRBJ1-5|TRBV7-9
CASSLGFQPQHF
>TRBJ1-6|TRBV6-5
CASSYPYSPLHF
>TRBJ1-2|TRBV7-9
CASSATRDGKEHGYTF
>TRBJ1-5|TRBV28
CASSTRKASNQPQHF
>TRBJ1-6|TRBV27
CASSYRDRNNSPLHF
>TRBJ1-2|TRBV24-1
CATSDRQYGYTF
>TRBJ1-2|TRBV20-1
CSARESMFYGYTF
>TRBJ2-5|TRBV27
CASSKETQYF
>TRBJ2-3|TRBV11-1
CASSPKSRGSTDTQYF
>TRBJ1-2|TRBV20-1
CSATDIRAYGYTF
>TRBJ1-5|TRBV15
CATSPRTGGGNQPQHF
>TRBJ2-2|TRBV20-1
CSARGGYGGELFF
>TRBJ1-2|TRBV28
CASSQRTGGFGYTF
>TRBJ1-5|TRBV20-1
CSADRDRGNQPQHF
>TRBJ2-7|TRBV2
CASSDSFYEQYF
>TRBJ2-3|TRBV24-1
CATREPVLDTQYF
>TRBJ2-5|TRBV6-2/TRBV6-3
CASKDPGAKTQYF
>TRBJ2-3|TRBV2
CASRRPGRTDTQYF
>TRBJ2-1|TRBV20-1
CSAPHPRTSGPNEQFF
>TRBJ2-3|TRBV27
CASSLYFDRGGSTDTQYF
>TRBJ2-2|TRBV24-1
CATSGAAPQSTGELFF
>TRBJ2-4|TRBV20-1
CSAPRQLAKNIQYF
>TRBJ2-2|TRBV20-1
CSASVRLADTGELFF
>TRBJ1-5|TRBV30
CAWSRGLSNQPQHF
>TRBJ2-3|TRBV20-1
CSAEGLQHTQYF
>TRBJ1-6|TRBV19
CASSLHRQGYSPLHF
>TRBJ1-5|TRBV6-2/TRBV6-3
CASSYQGGNQPQHF
>TRBJ1-4|TRBV20-1
CSALDSATNEKLFF
>TRBJ2-4|TRBV7-9
CASSLRGEGSNIQYF
>TRBJ2-1|TRBV6-5
CASSYSGLAGLSYNEQFF
>TRBJ1-3|TRBV6-5
CASTYENKGNTIYF
>TRBJ1-2|TRBV28
CASSLSGGTGKGYTF
>TRBJ1-3|TRBV28
CASRFSGGTIYF
>TRBJ1-5|TRBV28
CASSPYRSGNQPQHF
>TRBJ1-4|TRBV7-2
CASSSPPSGKLFF
>TRBJ2-1|TRBV6-1
CASRTSGSNEQFF
>TRBJ1-3|TRBV28
CASSLLAGTTWNTIYF
>TRBJ1-1|TRBV12-3/TRBV12-4
CASSFIQGMNTEAFF